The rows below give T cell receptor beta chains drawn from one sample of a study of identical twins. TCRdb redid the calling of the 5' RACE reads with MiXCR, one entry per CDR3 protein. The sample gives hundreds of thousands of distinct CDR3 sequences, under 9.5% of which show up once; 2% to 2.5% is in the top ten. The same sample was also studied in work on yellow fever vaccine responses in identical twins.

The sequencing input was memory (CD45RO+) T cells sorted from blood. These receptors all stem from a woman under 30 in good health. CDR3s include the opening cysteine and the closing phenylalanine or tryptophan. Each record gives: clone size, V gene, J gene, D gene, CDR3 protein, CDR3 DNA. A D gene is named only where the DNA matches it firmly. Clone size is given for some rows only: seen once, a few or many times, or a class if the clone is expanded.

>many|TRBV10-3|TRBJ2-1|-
CAISEGQGAYNEQFF
TGTGCCATCAGTGAGGGGCAGGGCGCCTACAATGAGCAGTTCTTC
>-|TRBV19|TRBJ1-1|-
CASSTRTETEAFF
TGTGCCAGTAGTACCCGAACAGAAACTGAAGCTTTCTTT
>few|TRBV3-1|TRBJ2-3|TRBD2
CASSQGLGRREDGDTQYF
TGTGCCAGCAGCCAAGGTCTGGGCCGGCGGGAGGATGGGGATACGCAGTATTTT
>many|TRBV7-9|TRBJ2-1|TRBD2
CASSPRGLTSYNEQFF
TGTGCCAGCAGCCCGAGGGGACTAACCTCCTACAATGAGCAGTTCTTC
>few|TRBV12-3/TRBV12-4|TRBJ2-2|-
CASSSPRGSNTGELFF
TGTGCCAGCAGTTCCCCCCGCGGCAGCAACACCGGGGAGCTGTTTTTT
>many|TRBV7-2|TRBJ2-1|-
CASSPRPGSSYNEQFF
TGTGCCAGCAGCCCCAGGCCAGGGAGCTCCTACAATGAGCAGTTCTTC
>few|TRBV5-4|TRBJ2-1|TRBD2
CASSPLGTNPYNEQFF
TGTGCCAGCAGCCCCCTGGGGACTAACCCTTACAATGAGCAGTTCTTC
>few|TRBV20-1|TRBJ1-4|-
CSARDRATNEKLFF
TGCAGTGCTAGAGACAGGGCAACTAATGAAAAACTGTTTTTT
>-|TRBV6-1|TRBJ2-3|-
CASSENTANTDTQYF
TGTGCCAGCAGTGAAAATACAGCAAACACAGATACGCAGTATTTT
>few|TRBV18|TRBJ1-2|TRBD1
CASSLTGLDGYTF
TGTGCCAGCTCACTGACAGGGTTGGATGGCTACACCTTC
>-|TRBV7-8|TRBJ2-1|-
CASSLGFASNEQFF
TGTGCCAGCAGCTTAGGGTTTGCTAGTAATGAGCAGTTCTTC
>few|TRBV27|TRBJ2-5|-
CASSFSGNQETQYF
TGTGCCAGCAGTTTCTCCGGGAACCAAGAGACCCAGTACTTC
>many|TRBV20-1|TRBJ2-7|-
CSARGVGGFSYEQYF
TGCAGTGCCCGAGGGGTTGGCGGGTTCTCCTACGAGCAGTACTTC
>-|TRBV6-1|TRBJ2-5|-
CASSDRPPGGETQYF
TGTGCCAGCAGTGACAGGCCACCCGGAGGGGAGACCCAGTACTTC
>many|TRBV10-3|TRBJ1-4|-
CAISETGNEKLFF
TGTGCCATCAGTGAAACAGGGAATGAAAAACTGTTTTTT
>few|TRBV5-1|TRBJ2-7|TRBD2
CASSYNPSGTSGGSYEQYF
TGCGCCAGCAGCTACAACCCCTCCGGGACTAGCGGGGGTTCCTACGAGCAGTACTTC
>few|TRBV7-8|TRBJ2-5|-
CASSSLTGSSGTQYF
TGTGCCAGCAGCTCCCTAACAGGGTCCTCAGGGACCCAGTACTTC
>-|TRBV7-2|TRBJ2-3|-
CASSLKAGTDTQYF
TGTGCCAGCAGCTTAAAAGCCGGGACAGATACGCAGTATTTT
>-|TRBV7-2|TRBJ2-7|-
CASSLAPGRNYEQYF
TGTGCCAGCAGCTTAGCGCCGGGCCGAAACTACGAGCAGTACTTC
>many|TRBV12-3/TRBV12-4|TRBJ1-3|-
CASSLESSGNTIYF
TGTGCCAGCAGTTTAGAGAGCTCTGGAAACACCATATATTTT
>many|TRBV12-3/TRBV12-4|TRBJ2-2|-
CASSTTPNTGELFF
TGTGCCAGCAGCACGACACCGAACACCGGGGAGCTGTTTTTT
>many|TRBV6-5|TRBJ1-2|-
CASSYSGSGGYTF
TGTGCCAGCAGTTACTCGGGATCGGGTGGCTACACCTTC
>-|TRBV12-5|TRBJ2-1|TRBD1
CASGLGQGNTYNEQFF
TGTGCTAGTGGTTTGGGACAGGGCAACACCTACAATGAGCAGTTCTTC
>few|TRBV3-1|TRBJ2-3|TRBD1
CASRGQGRKDTQYF
TGTGCCAGCCGGGGACAGGGTAGGAAAGATACGCAGTATTTT
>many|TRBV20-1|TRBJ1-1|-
CRGAQGEEKAFF
TGCAGGGGTGCGCAGGGAGAGGAGAAAGCTTTCTTT